The source of this T cell receptor (beta chain) is a study of somatic mutations in cytotoxic T cells in rheumatoid arthritis. The wider study: Blood samples of 30 ml were drawn from patients (in EDTA) right after diagnosis and before any treatment. Study findings and constraints: A significant difference in CD8+ T-cell clonality was not found between rheumatoid arthritis patients and age-matched healthy controls.

Worth noting for this clone: The antigen is unknown.

This table comes from immunoSEQ multiplex PCR, and its TCRdb copy is limited to in-frame clones, with some not included. The table includes 8,000 or so clones, 74% detected once. This receptor was taken from an adult with rheumatoid arthritis. The sample taken for sequencing was CD8+ T cells sorted from blood.

The CDR3 DNA reads as TGTGCCAGCCCGGGACAGGGGGACATTCAGTACTTC. Translating it yields CASPGQGDIQYF. The V and J genes are TRBV6-8 and TRBJ2-4, with 11 bases matching TRBD1. Germline V gene data show CDR1 as MNHGY and CDR2 as SAAAGT. The J segment lost 8 bases and the V segment lost 8 bases, leaving 2 bases of the junction unmatched. This CDR3 comprises 12 residues.